This T cell receptor (beta chain) emerged from a study of blood T cell repertoires in COVID-19. Looking at the study overall: Samples of COVID-19 (acute and convalescent) were obtained from the United States, Italy and Spain. T cells, B-cell-depleted T cells, or PBMCs provided the cDNA or gDNA that served as material.

Authors' processing steps: Counts of nucleated cells, estimated from reference gene primer amplification, were obtained. Using immunoSEQ multiplex PCR, the repertoire was profiled, and TCRdb retains in-frame clones only, with some absent. That table is the source of V, J and clone size, and D and trimming were worked out from the DNA. The data contain roughly 300,000 clones, 75% to 95% of them singletons. The specimen sequenced was peripheral blood. This TCR was sampled from a woman in her 30s with COVID-19, enrolled during active disease.

In DNA form, the CDR3 reads TGTGCCATCAGTGAGTCAGGGGTCCATGAGCAGTTCTTC. Protein product: CAISESGVHEQFF. The chain carries TRBV10-3 and TRBJ2-1; D is possibly TRBD1 (5 bases). The CDR3 has 13 amino acids. The germline CDR1 and CDR2 sequences are ENHRY and SYGVKD. V dropped 0 bases and J dropped 8 bases, with 8 bases sitting between them.